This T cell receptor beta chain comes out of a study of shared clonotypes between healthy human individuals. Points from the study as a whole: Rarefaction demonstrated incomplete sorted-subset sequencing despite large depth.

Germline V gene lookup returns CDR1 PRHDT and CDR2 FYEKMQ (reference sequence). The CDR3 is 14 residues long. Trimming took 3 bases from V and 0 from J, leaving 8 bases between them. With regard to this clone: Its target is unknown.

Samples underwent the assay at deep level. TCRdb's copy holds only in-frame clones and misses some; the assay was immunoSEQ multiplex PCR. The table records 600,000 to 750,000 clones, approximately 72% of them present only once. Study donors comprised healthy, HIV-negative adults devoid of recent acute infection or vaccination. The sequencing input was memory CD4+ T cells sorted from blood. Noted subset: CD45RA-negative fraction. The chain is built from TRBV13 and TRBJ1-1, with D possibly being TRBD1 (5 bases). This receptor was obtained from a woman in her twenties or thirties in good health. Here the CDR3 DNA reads TGTGCCAGCAGCTTTGGGGCCCTGAACACTGAAGCTTTCTTT. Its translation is CASSFGALNTEAFF.